A single sample is the source of the 31 T cell receptor beta chains below, sequenced in a study of blood T cell repertoires in COVID-19. TCRdb keeps only in-frame clones here, not all; method: immunoSEQ multiplex PCR. The sample lists hundreds of thousands of clones; roughly 90% were seen once. Material for sequencing was peripheral blood. The source of these receptors is a woman in her 70s with COVID-19, enrolled during active disease.

This chain connects TRBV6-6 to TRBJ2-1; 7 bases map to TRBD1. Germline V CDR1 and CDR2: MNHNY, SVGAGI (reference sequence). The CDR3 contains 16 residues. V gave up 10 bases and J gave up 0 bases; unmatched junction bases: 12. CDR3 region: CATWDSGLSSYNEQFF. The CDR3 nucleotides are TGTGCCACCTGGGACAGTGGTTTAAGCTCCTACAATGAGCAGTTCTTC.

The V call is TRBV5-6, the J call TRBJ2-5, with D unresolved. V lost 4 bases to trimming and J lost 3 bases, with 7 bases between them. Per the germline V gene, CDR1 is SGHDT and CDR2 is YYEEEE. This CDR3 region has 12 residues. CDR3 protein: CASSRLEETQYF. Written as DNA, the CDR3 is TGTGCCAGCAGCCGACTGGAAGAGACCCAGTACTTC.

CDR3 DNA sequence: TGTGCCAGCAGTTTAACAGGGGATGGCTACACCTTC. This encodes CASSLTGDGYTF. The rearrangement joins TRBV12-3 or TRBV12-4 to TRBJ1-2, with 7 bases lining up with TRBD1. The junction had 0 bases not matched to a gene; V was cut back by 2 bases and J by 6 bases. The CDR3 consists of 12 residues.

This clone was recorded only once. The chain uses TRBV28 and TRBJ1-3; TRBD1 might be the D (6 bases). Germline assignment: CDR1 MDHEN and CDR2 SYDVKM. Trimming stripped 6 bases from V and 8 bases from J, with 26 bases between. The CDR3 loop spans 17 amino acids. DNA for the CDR3: TGTGCCAGCAGCTACACCTGGGACACACGCTGGAAGGACACCATATATTTT. This encodes CASSYTWDTRWKDTIYF.

This clone has only one observation. The chain uses TRBV30 and TRBJ1-1, with unresolved D. The germline CDR1 and CDR2 sequences are GTSNPN and SVGIG (reference sequence). V lost 8 bases and J 0 bases, leaving 10 bases between the germline ends. The CDR3 spans 12 residues. The CDR3, as DNA: TGTGCCCGGGGAGGCGTGAACACTGAAGCTTTCTTT. This encodes CARGGVNTEAFF.

The V call is TRBV7-9, the J call TRBJ1-2; a weak D match, TRBD1 (6 bases). The CDR3 is 12 amino acids. Between the trimmed V and J ends, which lost 5 bases and 11 bases, there was a span of 15 bases. Per the germline V gene, CDR1 is SEHNR and CDR2 is FQNEAQ (reference sequence). CDR3 in DNA: TGTGCCAGCAGCCCCCGGACAGACCATTACACCTTC. Amino acid sequence: CASSPRTDHYTF.

With respect to this clone: Within the sample, other DNA sequences also encode this same CDR3. The rearrangement links TRBV5-1 to TRBJ1-1, with TRBD1 matching over 11 bases. Losses at the gene ends were 5 bases for V and 4 bases for J; bases not matched to a gene: 4. The CDR3 has 14 residues. CDR1 is SGHRS and CDR2 is YFSETQ in the germline V gene. In DNA, the CDR3 is TGCGCCAGCAGTTCCGGGACAGGGGGCACTGAAGCTTTCTTT. Translation gives CASSSGTGGTEAFF.

This clone was recorded only once. V gene TRBV4-1 combines with J gene TRBJ1-3, with D possibly matching TRBD1 (5 bases). CDR1 and CDR2 (germline): MGHRA, YSYEKL. This CDR3 has 15 amino acids. V dropped 4 bases and J dropped 0 bases, with 10 bases sitting between them. The CDR3 sequence is CASSLRQSSGNTIYF. As DNA, the CDR3 is TGCGCCAGCAGCCTGCGACAGAGCTCTGGAAACACCATATATTTT.

The V gene is TRBV7-6, the J gene TRBJ1-3; D is possibly TRBD1 (5 bases). The CDR3 is made up of 15 amino acids. V was pared by 2 bases and J by 4 bases, with 12 bases between. The germline CDR1 and CDR2 sequences are SGHVS and FNYEAQ. CDR3 amino acids: CASSLSGTPGNTIYF. CDR3 coding DNA: TGTGCCAGCAGCTTATCCGGGACTCCAGGAAACACCATATATTTT.

This clone has at least ten counts. The chain uses TRBV24-1 and TRBJ2-7, with a possible D match to TRBD2 (7 bases). Germline V gene data show CDR1 as KGHDR and CDR2 as SFDVKD. The V end lost 6 bases, the J end lost 0 bases, and 11 bases lay between the germline ends. The CDR3 is 14 residues long. As DNA, the CDR3 is TGTGCCACCAGTCGCGGGGGCGACTCCTACGAGCAGTACTTC. Translated, it gives CATSRGGDSYEQYF.

The rearrangement joins TRBV6-2 or TRBV6-3 to TRBJ1-5, with D maybe TRBD1 (5 bases). The CDR3 is 14 amino acids. V shed 0 bases and J shed 9 bases, with 12 bases lying between them. CDR1 and CDR2 from the germline V gene are MNHEY and SVGEGT. The CDR3 sequence is CASSYSADSPPQHF. The CDR3 region has the DNA TGTGCCAGCAGTTACTCGGCCGACAGTCCGCCCCAGCATTTT.

The genes are TRBV3-1 (or the pseudogene TRBV3-2) and TRBJ1-1, with D possibly being TRBD1 (6 bases). The CDR3 contains 13 residues. In germline, CDR1 is LGHDT, CDR2 YNNKEL (reference sequence). Trimming pared 5 bases from V and 4 bases from J, leaving 11 bases between. The DNA of the CDR3 is TGTGCCAGCAGCTACAGGGACGCCACTGAAGCTTTCTTT. Protein sequence: CASSYRDATEAFF.

This chain connects TRBV9 to TRBJ1-4; D not certain. Trimming took off 0 bases at V and 0 bases at J, with 3 bases between the two ends. The V gene's germline CDR1 is SGDLS and CDR2 YYNGEE. The CDR3 runs to 14 residues. The CDR3 loop is CASSVDTTNEKLFF. In DNA form, the CDR3 reads TGTGCCAGCAGCGTAGACACAACTAATGAAAAACTGTTTTTT.

This clone has only one observation. The chain has TRBV19 and TRBJ1-1; TRBD1 matches at 8 bases. The germline V gene has CDR1 LNHDA and CDR2 SQIVND (reference sequence). The CDR3 has 13 amino acids. With 4 bases clipped from V and 4 bases from J, the junction kept 2 bases outside the gene matches. CDR3 DNA sequence: TGTGCCAGTAGTAGGCAGGGGGCCACTGAAGCTTTCTTT. It encodes CASSRQGATEAFF.

This clone was observed a single time. The chain links TRBV7-9 to TRBJ2-2, with 8 bases lining up with TRBD2. Germline V gene sequence: CDR1 SEHNR, CDR2 FQNEAQ (reference sequence). V trimming: 2 bases; J trimming: 4 bases; junction bases outside the gene matches: 0. The CDR3 has 14 amino acids. Here the CDR3 reads CASSLRGGTGELFF. DNA of the CDR3: TGTGCCAGCAGCTTACGGGGGGGCACCGGGGAGCTGTTTTTT.

The chain combines TRBV9 with TRBJ1-2; D perhaps matches TRBD1 (5 bases). V lost 0 bases to trimming and J lost 2 bases, with 11 bases between them. The CDR3 totals 15 residues. CDR1 is SGDLS and CDR2 is YYNGEE in the germline V gene. In DNA, the CDR3 is TGTGCCAGCAGCGTAGAAGACAGAGCCAACTATGGCTACACCTTC. This gives the protein CASSVEDRANYGYTF. Full variable domain (rest looked up from reference TRBV9 and TRBJ1-2): DSGVTQTPKHLITATGQRVTLRCSPRSGDLSVYWYQQSLDQGLQFLIQYYNGEERAKGNILERFSAQQFPDLHSELNLSSLELGDSALYFCASSVEDRANYGYTFGSGTRLTVV.

The chain employs TRBV24-1 and TRBJ2-2, with a weak D call TRBD1 (6 bases). Trimming took off 5 bases at V and 5 bases at J, with 14 bases between the two ends. The CDR3 has 15 amino acids. Germline values: CDR1 KGHDR, CDR2 SFDVKD. For the CDR3, the DNA is TGTGCCACCAGTGCTTGGGGGCTCGAAACCGGGGAGCTGTTTTTT. Encoded protein: CATSAWGLETGELFF.

This clone has more than one count but fewer than ten. The chain links TRBV2 to TRBJ1-2; 7 bases are shared with TRBD1. This CDR3 region has 14 residues. The V segment lost 5 bases and the J segment 2 bases; nucleotides outside the gene matches: 5. Germline loops: CDR1 SNHLY, CDR2 FYNNEI. The CDR3 region is CASSPRDSNYGYTF. The CDR3 DNA sequence: TGTGCCAGCAGTCCACGGGACAGCAACTATGGCTACACCTTC.

The chain uses TRBV7-2 and TRBJ1-2; the match to TRBD1 covers 7 bases. Germline V lookup: CDR1 SGHTA, CDR2 FQGNSA. Losses at the gene ends were 4 bases for V and 4 bases for J; bases not matched to a gene: 6. The CDR3 has 14 amino acids. CDR3: CASSSTGPGYGYTF. DNA of the CDR3: TGTGCCAGCAGCTCGACAGGGCCCGGCTATGGCTACACCTTC.

CDR3 nucleotide sequence: TGTGCCTGGGCACCCTACAGGGGTCCTGCCTACGAGCAGTACTTC. Protein product: CAWAPYRGPAYEQYF. The chain employs TRBV30 and TRBJ2-7; 7 bases align to TRBD1. Germline values: CDR1 GTSNPN, CDR2 SVGIG (reference sequence). V was clipped by 5 bases and J by 2 bases; unmatched bases: 12. This CDR3 comprises 15 residues.

V and J are TRBV6-5 and TRBJ1-1; D unresolved. CDR1 and CDR2 from the germline V gene are MNHEY and SVGAGI. V was trimmed by 2 bases and J by 0 bases, leaving 7 bases between them. The CDR3 is 14 amino acids. The CDR3 here is CASSYLAVNTEAFF. As DNA, the CDR3 is TGTGCCAGCAGTTACCTGGCGGTGAACACTGAAGCTTTCTTT.

The rearrangement uses TRBV27 and TRBJ2-4; 7 bases are a match to TRBD2. The CDR3 sequence is 15 residues long. Germline CDR1 is MNHEY and CDR2 is SMNVEV (reference sequence). V lost 4 bases and J lost 6; bases outside the gene matches: 9. CDR3 amino acids: CASSSIAGVRNIQYF. The CDR3 coding sequence is TGTGCCAGCAGTTCGATCGCGGGGGTCAGAAACATTCAGTACTTC.

V gene TRBV7-9 combines with J gene TRBJ1-2; perhaps TRBD1 as D (6 bases). V was cut by 5 bases and J by 0 bases, with 16 bases left in between. Germline-derived CDR1 and CDR2 are SEHNR and FQNEAQ (reference sequence). This CDR3 spans 16 amino acids. This CDR3 reads CASSHTRGHSNYGYTF. CDR3 DNA: TGTGCCAGCAGCCATACCAGGGGCCACTCTAACTATGGCTACACCTTC. Complete variable domain (other parts from reference TRBV7-9 and TRBJ1-2): DTGVSQNPRHKITKRGQNVTFRCDPISEHNRLYWYRQTLGQGPEFLTYFQNEAQLEKSRLLSDRFSAERPKGSFSTLEIQRTEQGDSAMYLCASSHTRGHSNYGYTFGSGTRLTVV.

V gene TRBV2 combines with J gene TRBJ1-5; TRBD1 is a possible D gene (5 bases). Germline V lookup: CDR1 SNHLY, CDR2 FYNNEI. Trimming took 5 bases from V and 3 from J, leaving 11 bases between them. This CDR3 spans 14 amino acids. This CDR3 reads CASSPGGYNQPQHF. DNA for the CDR3: TGTGCCAGCAGTCCTGGGGGGTACAATCAGCCCCAGCATTTT. Combining the CDR3 with reference TRBV2 and TRBJ1-5 gives the whole variable domain EPEVTQTPSHQVTQMGQEVILRCVPISNHLYFYWYRQILGQKVEFLVSFYNNEISEKSEIFDDQFSVERPDGSNFTLKIRSTKLEDSAMYFCASSPGGYNQPQHFGDGTRLSIL.

This sequence joins TRBV5-6 and TRBJ1-2, with 8 bases matching TRBD1. The CDR3 loop spans 15 amino acids. V gave up 6 bases and J gave up 4 bases; unmatched junction bases: 11. Germline CDR1 reads SGHDT; CDR2 reads YYEEEE. The CDR3 DNA is TGTGCCAGCAAGCTTGGCAGGGGGCTCAGCTATGGCTACACCTTC. This gives the protein CASKLGRGLSYGYTF.

The sample holds one count of this clone. The J gene is TRBJ2-3, the V gene TRBV5-5; the D gene is possibly TRBD2 (6 bases). There are 16 residues in the CDR3. V lost 5 bases, J lost 1 base, and 17 bases lay in between. Germline CDR1 and CDR2: SGHKS and YYEKEE (reference sequence). The CDR3 DNA reads TGTGCCAGCAGTCGAGGGGCGGGATGGGGCACAGATACGCAGTATTTT. Protein: CASSRGAGWGTDTQYF.

The chain couples TRBV20-1 to TRBJ1-4; weak D call: TRBD1 (5 bases). Germline V CDR1 and CDR2: DFQATT, SNEGSKA (reference sequence). Trimming took 3 bases from V and 3 from J, leaving 8 bases between them. The CDR3 consists of 13 residues. CDR3 region: CSASYRPNEKLFF. In DNA form, the CDR3 reads TGCAGTGCTAGTTACAGGCCTAATGAAAAACTGTTTTTT.

This chain uses TRBV6-5 with TRBJ1-4; D is possibly TRBD1 (5 bases). Germline assignment: CDR1 MNHEY and CDR2 SVGAGI. V was trimmed by 8 bases and J by 8 bases, leaving 15 bases between them. The CDR3 is 13 residues long. The CDR3 DNA sequence: TGTGCCAGCTCTGGGGCAGGACGCGAAAAACTGTTTTTT. Amino acids: CASSGAGREKLFF.

The J gene is TRBJ1-4, the V gene TRBV21-1; the D segment call TRBD1 is taken from the table without a DNA check. TRBV21-1 is given as a pseudogene. CDR3 length: 14 residues. As DNA, the CDR3 is TGTGCCAGCAGCAAAGGGGCTCCTGATGAAAAACTGTTTTTT. Translation gives CASSKGAPDEKLFF.

The V call is TRBV24-1, the J call TRBJ1-4; 7 nucleotides line up with TRBD1. The junction had 12 bases not matched to a gene; V was cut back by 4 bases and J by 8 bases. This CDR3 spans 16 amino acids. Germline V gives CDR1 KGHDR, CDR2 SFDVKD. In nucleotides, the CDR3 is TGTGCCACCAGTGAAGCCAGGACAGGCTGGCGCGAAAAACTGTTTTTT. Translating gives CATSEARTGWREKLFF.

This clone was seen a few times. The chain joins TRBV10-3 to TRBJ1-2, with a tentative D call TRBD1 (6 bases). The CDR3 sequence is 15 residues long. V dropped 5 bases and J dropped 4 bases, with 17 bases sitting between them. Germline V lookup: CDR1 ENHRY, CDR2 SYGVKD. The CDR3 DNA is TGTGCCATCAGTTCCTCTGGACAGACTTCCTATGGCTACACCTTC. Translating it yields CAISSSGQTSYGYTF.